These 28 T cell receptor beta chains were all obtained from the same sample, sequenced in a study of vaccination and CD4 T cells after COVID-19. Treatment indicated: approximately 9-day PBMC culture with coronavirus spike peptide pools or control peptides (ViraFEST assay). Cultured CD4+ T cell DNA underwent sequencing with the Oncomine TCR Beta short-read assay. Each CDR3 protein gets one entry after TCRdb re-called the PCR reads with MiXCR. Of tens of thousands of distinct CDR3 sequences listed, around a third are singletons. Which antigens these TCRs recognize remains unknown. Input material: cultured CD4+ T cells from blood. The receptors here all came from a human donor with COVID-19.

V is TRBV14 and J is TRBJ1-4, with a tentative D call TRBD1 (6 bases). CDR1 and CDR2 (germline): SGHDN, FVKESK. V lost 0 bases to trimming and J lost 7 bases, with 12 bases between them. The CDR3 consists of 15 residues. CDR3 in DNA: TGTGCCAGCAGCCAAGAATGGGGGGCGAGTGAAAAACTGTTTTTT. Amino acids: CASSQEWGASEKLFF.

In its sample, this clonotype was seen once. The V call is TRBV5-4, the J call TRBJ2-3; D is possibly TRBD2 (6 bases). Trimming pared 0 bases from V and 6 bases from J, leaving 14 bases between. CDR1 is SGHNT, CDR2 YYREEE, per germline (reference sequence). The CDR3 extends over 15 amino acids. Here the CDR3 reads CASSLDAGPKDTQYF. CDR3 DNA sequence: TGTGCCAGCAGCTTGGACGCGGGGCCCAAGGATACGCAGTATTTT.

This clonotype was detected only a few times. The rearrangement joins TRBV20-1 to TRBJ1-6; D ambiguous. The CDR3 consists of 15 residues. Trimming cost V 3 bases and J 8 bases, with 17 bases left between them. Germline CDR1 reads DFQATT; CDR2 reads SNEGSKA (reference sequence). DNA for the CDR3: TGCAGTGCTAGCCGAGGGTTGGGGTTTGATTCACCCCTCCACTTT. Amino acids: CSASRGLGFDSPLHF.

This chain links TRBV20-1 with TRBJ2-7, with D uncertain. The CDR3 totals 14 residues. The germline CDR1 and CDR2 sequences are DFQATT and SNEGSKA (reference sequence). V was pared by 6 bases and J by 2 bases, with 17 bases between. The CDR3 loop is CSATPPLGPYEQYF. The CDR3 nucleotides are TGCAGTGCAACCCCACCGCTCGGCCCCTACGAGCAGTACTTC.

This chain joins TRBV6-5 and TRBJ2-7; TRBD2 matches at 9 bases. The length of the CDR3 is 16 residues. J lost 3 bases, V lost 2 bases, and 8 bases had no gene match. Looked up from germline, CDR1 is MNHEY and CDR2 is SVGAGI. CDR3 DNA: TGTGCCAGCAGTTACGGTCAGAGCGGGGGGTACTACGAGCAGTACTTC. It translates to CASSYGQSGGYYEQYF.

The V and J genes are TRBV19 and TRBJ2-1; D uncertain. V lost 3 bases and J 4 bases, leaving 16 bases between the germline ends. From germline, CDR1 is LNHDA and CDR2 SQIVND (reference sequence). The CDR3 is 16 amino acids. CDR3 bases: TGTGCCAGTAGTATCCAAGCAGGACGATATTACAATGAGCAGTTCTTC. It yields the protein CASSIQAGRYYNEQFF.

This clonotype occurred a few times. CDR3 amino acids: CASSYRASGANVLTF. CDR3 sequence (DNA): TGTGCCAGCAGTTACAGGGCCTCTGGGGCCAACGTCCTGACTTTC. The chain employs TRBV6-5 and TRBJ2-6; D remains ambiguous. This CDR3 is built from 15 residues. Germline assignment: CDR1 MNHEY and CDR2 SVGAGI. Trimming took off 2 bases at V and 0 bases at J, with 5 bases between the two ends.

The V gene is TRBV12-5, the J gene TRBJ2-7, with D possibly TRBD2 on 5 matching bases. CDR1 and CDR2 (germline): LGHNT, FRNRAP. V was cut by 4 bases and J by 2 bases, with 12 bases left in between. The CDR3 is 14 residues long. CDR3 protein: CASGSEEKAYEQYF. The CDR3 nucleotides are TGTGCTAGTGGTTCGGAGGAGAAGGCCTACGAGCAGTACTTC.

This chain uses TRBV20-1 with TRBJ2-6, with D possibly TRBD2 on 6 matching bases. Trimming took off 1 base at V and 0 bases at J, with 16 bases between the two ends. In germline, CDR1 is DFQATT, CDR2 SNEGSKA (reference sequence). CDR3 size: 18 residues. The CDR3 loop reads CSARGGGGRHSGANVLTF. CDR3 sequence (DNA): TGCAGTGCTAGAGGTGGGGGAGGACGGCACTCTGGGGCCAACGTCCTGACTTTC.

This chain joins TRBV6-1 and TRBJ2-3; no firm D call. Trimming cost V 6 bases and J 6 bases, with 10 bases left between them. This CDR3 region has 12 residues. Germline V lookup: CDR1 MNHNS, CDR2 SASEGT. For the CDR3, the DNA is TGTGCCAGCAGCCCGCCGGTTGATACGCAGTATTTT. Translating gives CASSPPVDTQYF.

There are a few counts of this clonotype. This chain joins TRBV19 and TRBJ1-2; D is ambiguous. CDR3 size: 16 residues. The V end lost 2 bases, the J end lost 7 bases, and 20 bases lay between the germline ends. Germline V lookup: CDR1 LNHDA, CDR2 SQIVND (reference sequence). The CDR3 sequence is CASSIRQGFSPRGYTF. CDR3 sequence (DNA): TGTGCCAGTAGTATACGACAAGGGTTTAGTCCCCGTGGCTACACCTTC.

V and J are TRBV15 and TRBJ1-5; D may be TRBD1 (5 bases). V gave up 4 bases and J gave up 5 bases, with 12 bases separating them. CDR1 LNHNV and CDR2 YYDKDF come from the germline V gene (reference sequence). CDR3 length: 14 residues. The CDR3 bases are TGTGCCACCAGCAATACAGGAGGGGATCAGCCCCAGCATTTT. Amino acids: CATSNTGGDQPQHF.

The CDR3 coding sequence is TGTGCCAGCAGTTGGGGGAGGAGTTGGGGCAATCAGCCCCAGCATTTT. Its protein is CASSWGRSWGNQPQHF. V usage is TRBV5-8 and J usage is TRBJ1-5; the D gene is possibly TRBD1 (5 bases). Between the trimmed V and J ends, which lost 5 bases and 2 bases, there was a span of 17 bases. The germline gives CDR1 SGHTS, CDR2 YDEGEE. The CDR3 covers 16 residues.

The chain carries TRBV2 and TRBJ1-5, with 9 nucleotides matching TRBD1. The J segment lost 1 base and the V segment lost 6 bases, leaving 4 bases of the junction unmatched. Germline V lookup: CDR1 SNHLY, CDR2 FYNNEI. CDR3 size: 15 residues. For the CDR3, the DNA is TGTGCCAGCAGGACACAGGGGGCCAGCAATCAGCCCCAGCATTTT. This codes for CASRTQGASNQPQHF.

The V gene is TRBV6-2 or TRBV6-3, the J gene TRBJ2-2, with a tentative D call TRBD1 (5 bases). The germline V and J ends were trimmed by 2 bases and 6 bases, with 13 bases remaining between them. This CDR3 region has 15 residues. Looked up from germline, CDR1 is MNHEY and CDR2 is SVGEGT. DNA for the CDR3: TGTGCCAGCAGTTACCAGGGCTTTGTGGCCGGGGAGCTGTTTTTT. Its translation is CASSYQGFVAGELFF.

This chain links TRBV7-9 with TRBJ1-1; a weak D match, TRBD1 (6 bases). V lost 3 bases, J lost 4 bases, and 15 bases lay in between. The CDR3 sequence is 15 residues long. Looked up from germline, CDR1 is SEHNR and CDR2 is FQNEAQ (reference sequence). The CDR3 here is CASSLRQGKGTEAFF. CDR3 bases: TGTGCCAGCAGCTTGCGGCAGGGGAAGGGCACTGAAGCTTTCTTT. Drawing the rest from reference TRBV7-9 and TRBJ1-1, the complete variable domain is DTGVSQNPRHKITKRGQNVTFRCDPISEHNRLYWYRQTLGQGPEFLTYFQNEAQLEKSRLLSDRFSAERPKGSFSTLEIQRTEQGDSAMYLCASSLRQGKGTEAFFGQGTRLTVV.

The rearrangement links TRBV11-3 to TRBJ2-3; D is perhaps TRBD2 (5 bases). The CDR3 consists of 16 residues. CDR1 is SGHNT, CDR2 YENEEA, per germline. V dropped 0 bases and J dropped 1 base, with 11 bases sitting between them. The CDR3 DNA follows: TGTGCCAGCAGCTTAGATCTATTGGAGGGCACAGATACGCAGTATTTT. The encoded protein is CASSLDLLEGTDTQYF. Complete variable domain (other parts from reference TRBV11-3 and TRBJ2-3): EAGVVQSPRYKIIEKKQPVAFWCNPISGHNTLYWYLQNLGQGPELLIRYENEEAVDDSQLPKDRFSAERLKGVDSTLKIQPAELGDSAVYLCASSLDLLEGTDTQYFGPGTRLTVL.

J is TRBJ2-7 and V is TRBV27, with D unresolved. The CDR3 length is 11 residues. Germline CDR1 and CDR2: MNHEY and SMNVEV (reference sequence). V was clipped by 5 bases and J by 2 bases, with 4 bases between them. The CDR3 region has the DNA TGTGCCAGCAGTAGTACCTACGAGCAGTACTTC. Protein: CASSSTYEQYF.

This clonotype was observed a handful of times. This sequence joins TRBV6-1 and TRBJ1-1; D gene unclear. This CDR3 region has 12 residues. Trimming stripped 5 bases from V and 1 base from J, with 5 bases between. Germline-derived CDR1 and CDR2 are MNHNS and SASEGT. CDR3 in amino acids: CASSRQNTEAFF. The CDR3 nucleotides are TGTGCCAGCAGTCGACAGAACACTGAAGCTTTCTTT.

V gene TRBV20-1 combines with J gene TRBJ2-3, with TRBD2 matching 13 bases. CDR3 length: 14 residues. Germline loops: CDR1 DFQATT, CDR2 SNEGSKA (reference sequence). V dropped 6 bases and J dropped 8; count of bases not matched to a gene: 8. The DNA of the CDR3 is TGCAGTGCGCCGACTAGCGGGGGGTTCAGTACGCAGTATTTT. Encoded protein: CSAPTSGGFSTQYF.

This clonotype came up a few times. The rearrangement joins TRBV11-2 to TRBJ1-6, with D uncertain. The CDR3 sequence is 13 residues long. V lost 5 bases and J lost 12, with 14 bases in between. The V gene's germline CDR1 is SGHAT and CDR2 FQNNGV. The CDR3 protein is CASSPRSSLPLHF. CDR3 nucleotides: TGTGCCAGCAGCCCCCGCTCTTCCCTACCCCTCCACTTT. The full variable domain, its missing parts supplied by reference TRBV11-2 and TRBJ1-6, is EAGVAQSPRYKIIEKRQSVAFWCNPISGHATLYWYQQILGQGPKLLIQFQNNGVVDDSQLPKDRFSAERLKGVDSTLKIQPAKLEDSAVYLCASSPRSSLPLHFGNGTRLTVT.

The chain uses TRBV12-3 or TRBV12-4 and TRBJ2-3, with TRBD2 matching over 7 bases. There are 14 residues in the CDR3. After removal of 4 bases from V and 1 base from J, the junction contained 2 bases not matched to a gene. In DNA, the CDR3 is TGTGCCAGCAGTTCGAGCGGGGGCACAGATACGCAGTATTTT. Translated: CASSSSGGTDTQYF.

V gene TRBV20-1 combines with J gene TRBJ1-2; D possibly corresponds to TRBD1 (5 bases). The CDR3 covers 14 residues. V dropped 0 bases and J dropped 0 bases, with 8 bases sitting between them. Per germline, CDR1 DFQATT and CDR2 SNEGSKA (reference sequence). As DNA, the CDR3 is TGCAGTGCTAGAGATCTCAGGGCTAACTATGGCTACACCTTC. Its protein product is CSARDLRANYGYTF.

V is TRBV7-8 and J is TRBJ2-3, with TRBD2 identical over 11 bases. V gave up 7 bases and J gave up 10 bases; unmatched junction bases: 13. CDR3 length: 15 amino acids. The germline gives CDR1 SGHVS, CDR2 FQNEAQ. DNA for the CDR3: TGTGCCAGCACCCCCTGGGGACTAGCGGCACCGCCGCAGTATTTT. Protein sequence: CASTPWGLAAPPQYF.

In the case of this clonotype: Because the CDR3's place on the DNA is in doubt, the DNA is left out and the CDR3 is given as listed by TCRdb. This rearrangement joins TRBV7-5 to TRBJ2-1; the tabulated D call, TRBD1, remains unverified against the DNA. TRBV7-5 is termed a pseudogene. The CDR3 is 18 amino acids in total, end residues counted. CDR3 sequence: CISVPEAYPGPPYNEQFF.

The V and J genes are TRBV19 and TRBJ2-7; 7 nucleotides line up with TRBD1. J gave up 3 bases and V 5 bases, and 4 bases lay outside the gene matches. The CDR3 contains 13 residues. The V gene's germline CDR1 is LNHDA and CDR2 SQIVND (reference sequence). The CDR3 sequence is CASSERDSYEQYF. In DNA form, the CDR3 reads TGTGCCAGTAGTGAGAGGGACAGCTACGAGCAGTACTTC.

In this sample, this clonotype turned up a few times. The V and J genes are TRBV7-6 and TRBJ1-3; D ambiguous. Trimming took 4 bases from V and 0 from J, leaving 13 bases between them. The CDR3 loop spans 16 amino acids. Germline assignment: CDR1 SGHVS and CDR2 FNYEAQ. The CDR3 DNA reads TGTGCCAGCAGCTCCCAGTTGGGGAGCTCTGGAAACACCATATATTTT. It is translated as CASSSQLGSSGNTIYF.

CDR3 sequence (DNA): TGTGCCACCAGTGACCCCGGGACAGGGGCGCCTAATTCACCCCTCCACTTT. It is translated as CATSDPGTGAPNSPLHF. J is TRBJ1-6 and V is TRBV24-1; 10 nucleotides line up with TRBD1. The germline V gene has CDR1 KGHDR and CDR2 SFDVKD. V lost 4 bases and J lost 6; bases outside the gene matches: 8. CDR3 length: 17 residues.